Presented here are 20 T cell receptor beta chains from one specimen sequenced in a study of cytomegalovirus exposure and HLA in healthy donors. Vbeta (60) and Jbeta (13) primers were used in the PCR. Generated by immunoSEQ multiplex PCR, the TCRdb table keeps only in-frame clones and is missing some. Among about 150,000 clones listed, more than 75% were seen once. What was sequenced was PBMCs. All receptors derive from a woman aged 18-29 years in good health and CMV-seronegative.

The chain couples TRBV4-1 to TRBJ2-1; 7 bases are a match to TRBD2. This CDR3 contains 16 residues. Germline CDR1 MGHRA, CDR2 YSYEKL. Trimming at V came to 2 bases and at J to 8 bases, leaving 12 bases not matched to a gene. The CDR3 bases are TGCGCCAGCAGCCAATTTTACGAGCGGGGTATATATGAGCAGTTCTTC. Its protein product is CASSQFYERGIYEQFF.

V and J are TRBV2 and TRBJ1-2; D uncertain. Trimming shortened V by 4 bases and J by 3 bases, and 6 bases separated the two germline ends. Germline CDR1 reads SNHLY; CDR2 reads FYNNEI. The CDR3 runs 12 residues. CDR3 amino acids: CASSALYYGYTF. The CDR3 DNA reads TGTGCCAGCAGTGCCCTCTACTATGGCTACACCTTC.

V usage is TRBV2 and J usage is TRBJ1-2; 9 nucleotides match TRBD1. The CDR3 extends over 16 amino acids. Germline V gene lookup returns CDR1 SNHLY and CDR2 FYNNEI. After removal of 6 bases from V and 4 bases from J, the junction contained 12 bases not matched to a gene. The CDR3 loop reads CASSGSDRGSVYGYTF. CDR3 bases: TGTGCCAGCAGCGGCTCGGACAGGGGTTCAGTCTATGGCTACACCTTC.

The chain uses TRBV7-2 and TRBJ2-5, with no clear D. V lost 3 bases to trimming and J lost 3 bases, with 5 bases between them. Germline-derived CDR1 and CDR2 are SGHTA and FQGNSA. CDR3 length equals 12 residues. The CDR3 nucleotides are TGTGCCAGCAGCTTGTACAAAGAGACCCAGTACTTC. This sequence encodes CASSLYKETQYF.

This rearrangement joins TRBV4-3 to TRBJ1-4, with D possibly TRBD1 on 6 matching bases. CDR1 and CDR2 (germline): LGHNA, YSLEER. V lost 4 bases, J lost 7 bases, and 16 bases lay in between. The CDR3 has 15 amino acids. Here the CDR3 reads CASSPRGGRIEKLFF. CDR3 sequence (DNA): TGCGCCAGCAGCCCGAGGGGGGGGCGGATTGAAAAACTGTTTTTT.

The table lists this clone with a count of one. This chain links TRBV5-1 with TRBJ2-5; D is unclear. Germline assignment: CDR1 SGHRS and CDR2 YFSETQ. Trimming took off 4 bases at V and 3 bases at J, with 13 bases between the two ends. The CDR3 consists of 14 residues. The CDR3 protein is CASSGRSVKETQYF. The CDR3 DNA reads TGCGCCAGCAGCGGCCGAAGCGTAAAAGAGACCCAGTACTTC.

The chain has TRBV19 and TRBJ1-5, with D maybe TRBD1 (6 bases). Germline loops: CDR1 LNHDA, CDR2 SQIVND (reference sequence). The V gene lost 9 bases and the J gene lost 3 bases, with 18 bases spanning the gap. The CDR3 consists of 15 residues. As DNA, the CDR3 is TGTGCCAGCAAGGGTACCGGACAGACCAATCAGCCCCAGCATTTT. Amino acids: CASKGTGQTNQPQHF. The whole variable domain, filled in from reference TRBV19 and TRBJ1-5, reads DGGITQSPKYLFRKEGQNVTLSCEQNLNHDAMYWYRQDPGQGLRLIYYSQIVNDFQKGDIAEGYSVSREKKESFPLTVTSAQKNPTAFYLCASKGTGQTNQPQHFGDGTRLSIL.

This chain links TRBV27 with TRBJ1-5; D might be TRBD1 (5 bases). Germline V CDR1 and CDR2: MNHEY, SMNVEV (reference sequence). This CDR3 is 14 amino acids long. Trimming left V 6 bases short and J 3 bases short, with 12 bases between. This CDR3 is CASRHRQPNQPQHF. The CDR3 nucleotides read TGTGCCAGCAGGCATAGACAGCCCAATCAGCCCCAGCATTTT.

The V gene is TRBV19, the J gene TRBJ1-2; D possibly corresponds to TRBD1 (5 bases). Germline loops: CDR1 LNHDA, CDR2 SQIVND (reference sequence). The CDR3 is 15 amino acids. Trimming left V 1 base short and J 2 bases short, with 11 bases between. The CDR3 DNA sequence: TGTGCCAGTAGTATAGTAGGGGCTGCAAACTATGGCTACACCTTC. It is translated as CASSIVGAANYGYTF. The variable domain in full, completed from reference TRBV19 and TRBJ1-2, reads DGGITQSPKYLFRKEGQNVTLSCEQNLNHDAMYWYRQDPGQGLRLIYYSQIVNDFQKGDIAEGYSVSREKKESFPLTVTSAQKNPTAFYLCASSIVGAANYGYTFGSGTRLTVV.

About this clone itself: At the DNA level, this CDR3 is encoded by other sequences in the same sample as well. This chain uses TRBV2 with TRBJ1-3; 7 nucleotides match TRBD1. CDR1 is SNHLY, CDR2 FYNNEI, per germline. The CDR3 runs 15 residues. The junction had 9 bases not matched to a gene; V was cut back by 4 bases and J by 6 bases. This chain's CDR3 is CASSGSRGLVNTIYF. CDR3 bases: TGTGCCAGCAGTGGGTCAAGGGGGCTAGTAAACACCATATATTTT.

The rearrangement uses TRBV7-7 and TRBJ2-7, with 10 bases that match TRBD1. Germline V gene data show CDR1 as SSHAT and CDR2 as FNYEAQ (reference sequence). The CDR3 has 15 residues. After removal of 4 bases from V and 2 bases from J, the junction contained 5 bases not matched to a gene. The CDR3 sequence: CASSWTGGRAYEQYF. CDR3 sequence (DNA): TGTGCCAGCAGCTGGACAGGGGGTAGGGCCTACGAGCAGTACTTC.

The CDR3 sequence is CASSLGPPPEQFF. The CDR3 DNA sequence: TGTGCCAGCAGCTTGGGGCCCCCTCCCGAGCAGTTCTTC. The J gene is TRBJ2-1, the V gene TRBV11-2; tentative D call: TRBD1 (5 bases). The CDR3 contains 13 residues. Deletions cut 3 bases from V and 10 bases from J, with 13 bases between. Germline values: CDR1 SGHAT, CDR2 FQNNGV.

This clone has only one observation. The CDR3 loop reads CAWKPRLAGVPYEQYF. The DNA of the CDR3 is TGTGCCTGGAAACCAAGACTAGCGGGGGTACCCTACGAGCAGTACTTC. The chain uses TRBV30 and TRBJ2-7; 12 bases are a match to TRBD2. The germline gives CDR1 GTSNPN, CDR2 SVGIG (reference sequence). V shed 4 bases, J shed 2 bases, and the junction held 9 bases outside the gene matches. The CDR3 totals 16 residues.

V gene TRBV28 combines with J gene TRBJ1-2; D gene uncertain. The length of the CDR3 is 15 residues. Between the trimmed V and J ends, which lost 5 bases and 1 base, there was a span of 14 bases. Germline assignment: CDR1 MDHEN and CDR2 SYDVKM. CDR3: CASSPPRGVNYGYTF. CDR3 DNA sequence: TGTGCCAGCAGTCCCCCGCGAGGAGTTAACTATGGCTACACCTTC.

This rearrangement joins TRBV10-3 to TRBJ2-5; no firm D call. The CDR3 has 13 residues. Germline values: CDR1 ENHRY, CDR2 SYGVKD. V lost 6 bases and J lost 4, with 12 bases in between. CDR3 nucleotides: TGTGCCATCAGGTACAACTGGAGAGAGACCCAGTACTTC. Translated, it gives CAIRYNWRETQYF.

The chain employs TRBV30 and TRBJ2-2; D ambiguous. V lost 7 bases to trimming and J lost 3 bases, with 3 bases between them. CDR3 length: 10 amino acids. Germline CDR1 and CDR2: GTSNPN and SVGIG (reference sequence). The DNA for the CDR3 is TGTGCCTCCTACACCGGGGAGCTGTTTTTT. It yields the protein CASYTGELFF. Full variable domain (remainder filled in from reference TRBV30 and TRBJ2-2): SQTIHQWPATLVQPVGSPLSLECTVEGTSNPNLYWYRQAAGRGLQLLFYSVGIGQISSEVPQNLSASRPQDRQFILSSKKLLLSDSGFYLCASYTGELFFGEGSRLTVL.

V usage is TRBV4-1 and J usage is TRBJ2-7, with D perhaps TRBD2 (6 bases). Trimming took 1 base from V and 5 from J, leaving 12 bases between them. The CDR3 is 14 amino acids. Germline CDR1 is MGHRA and CDR2 is YSYEKL. For the CDR3, the DNA is TGCGCCAGCAGCCAAGTGGAGGGAGAGGACGAGCAGTACTTC. Translated: CASSQVEGEDEQYF.

The J gene is TRBJ1-4, the V gene TRBV4-3, with TRBD1 identical over 9 bases. Germline values: CDR1 LGHNA, CDR2 YSLEER. The V segment lost 3 bases and the J segment 11 bases; nucleotides outside the gene matches: 7. This CDR3 contains 14 residues. The CDR3 loop is CASSQGQGSDKLFF. The CDR3 nucleotides read TGCGCCAGCAGCCAGGGACAGGGTTCGGATAAACTGTTTTTT.

The J gene is TRBJ1-4, the V gene TRBV7-2, with a possible D match to TRBD1 (6 bases). The CDR3 length is 14 residues. V lost 3 bases, J lost 8 bases, and 13 bases lay in between. Germline values: CDR1 SGHTA, CDR2 FQGNSA. DNA for the CDR3: TGTGCCAGCAGCTTTGGGGGCGCTGGCGAAAAACTGTTTTTT. Translated, it gives CASSFGGAGEKLFF.

The J gene is TRBJ2-1, the V gene TRBV19; the D is unclear. The V end lost 7 bases, the J end lost 2 bases, and 12 bases lay between the germline ends. In germline, CDR1 is LNHDA, CDR2 SQIVND (reference sequence). The length of the CDR3 is 14 residues. The CDR3 is CASKPGTAYNEQFF. Here the CDR3 DNA reads TGTGCCAGTAAACCGGGTACCGCCTACAATGAGCAGTTCTTC.